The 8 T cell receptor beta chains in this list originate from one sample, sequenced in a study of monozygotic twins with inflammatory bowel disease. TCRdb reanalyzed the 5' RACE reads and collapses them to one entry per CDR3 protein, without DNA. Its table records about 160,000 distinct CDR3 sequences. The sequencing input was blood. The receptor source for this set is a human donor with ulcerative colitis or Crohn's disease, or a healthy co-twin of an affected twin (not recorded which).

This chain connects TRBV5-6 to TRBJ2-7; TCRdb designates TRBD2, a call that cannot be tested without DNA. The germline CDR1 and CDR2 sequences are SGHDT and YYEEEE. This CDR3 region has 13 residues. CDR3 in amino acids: CASSPGLLYEQYF.

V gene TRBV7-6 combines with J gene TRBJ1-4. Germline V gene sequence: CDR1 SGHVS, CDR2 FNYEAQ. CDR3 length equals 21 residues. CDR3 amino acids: CASSLAPLMGLAGNTNEKLFF.

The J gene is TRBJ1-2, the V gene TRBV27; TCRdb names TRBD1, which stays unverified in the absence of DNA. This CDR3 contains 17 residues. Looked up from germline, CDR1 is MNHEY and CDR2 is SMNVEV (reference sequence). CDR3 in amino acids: CASSRKGLGAWVGGYTF.

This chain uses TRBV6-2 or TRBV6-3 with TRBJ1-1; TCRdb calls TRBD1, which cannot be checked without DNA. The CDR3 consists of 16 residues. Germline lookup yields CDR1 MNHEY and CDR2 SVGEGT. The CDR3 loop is CASTPIPGRFNTEAFF.

The chain's CDR3 is CASRATGQGYNTIYF. This sequence joins TRBV2 and TRBJ1-3; TCRdb picks TRBD1, but there is no DNA to check that call. Germline V gives CDR1 SNHLY, CDR2 FYNNEI. CDR3 length: 15 residues.

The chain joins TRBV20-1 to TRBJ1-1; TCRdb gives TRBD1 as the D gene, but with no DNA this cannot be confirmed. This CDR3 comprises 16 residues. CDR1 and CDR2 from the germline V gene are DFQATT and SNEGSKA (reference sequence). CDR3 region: CSARVTPGQGNTEAFF.

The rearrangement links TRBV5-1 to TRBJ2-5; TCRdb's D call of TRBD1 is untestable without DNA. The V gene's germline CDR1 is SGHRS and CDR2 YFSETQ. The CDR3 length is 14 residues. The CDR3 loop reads CASSLTGGSETQYF.

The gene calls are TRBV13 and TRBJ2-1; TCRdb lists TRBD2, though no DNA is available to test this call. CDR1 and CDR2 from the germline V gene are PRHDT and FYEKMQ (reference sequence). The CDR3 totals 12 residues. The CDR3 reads CASSLVGRVKFF.